This T cell receptor beta chain was captured in a study of blood T cell repertoires in COVID-19. Study information: The United States, Italy and Spain were the sources of the acute and convalescent COVID-19 samples.

CDR3 size: 17 residues. CDR1 and CDR2 from the germline V gene are MNHEY and SMNVEV (reference sequence). V was pared by 3 bases and J by 0 bases, with 15 bases between. Per the original data handling: Using reference gene primer amplification, nucleated cell counts were estimated. The table came from immunoSEQ multiplex PCR; TCRdb's copy has only in-frame clones and leaves some out. The D gene and trimming were derived from the DNA, and the V and J assignments and clone size from that table. The sample shows around 250,000 clones, around nine tenths of them seen only once. The clonotype comes from a woman aged 55 to 70 who had recovered from COVID-19. This sequence joins TRBV27 and TRBJ1-5, with D unclear. The sample was peripheral blood. The CDR3 DNA reads as TGTGCCAGCAGTTTTTCCGGGGAAACTTATAGCAATCAGCCCCAGCATTTT. Translating it yields CASSFSGETYSNQPQHF.